This TCR beta chain was identified during a study of blood T cell repertoires in COVID-19. At the level of the study: COVID-19 samples, acute and convalescent, were from the United States, Italy and Spain. PBMCs, B-cell-depleted T cells, or T cells provided the cDNA or gDNA that made up the material.

Per the germline V gene, CDR1 is SGHVS and CDR2 is FQNEAQ. The CDR3 covers 16 residues. V was pared by 8 bases and J by 5 bases, with 14 bases of the junction left unmatched. In the study's own analysis: Scientists estimated how many nucleated cells there were by amplifying reference gene primers. Some clones are missing from TCRdb's copy, which holds only in-frame ones; the method was immunoSEQ multiplex PCR. V, J and clone size reflect that table, while D and trimming were determined from the DNA. The sample lists 200,000 or so clones; over 80% were seen once. This clone appeared a single time. The rearrangement uses TRBV7-8 and TRBJ1-5; 8 nucleotides agree with TRBD1. Sequencing was done on a sample of peripheral blood. The sequence came from a woman between 25 and 40 years old with acute or convalescent COVID-19. Here the CDR3 DNA reads TGTGCCAGCCGACATAACCGGGACAGGTCTGATCAGCCCCAGCATTTT. It translates to CASRHNRDRSDQPQHF.